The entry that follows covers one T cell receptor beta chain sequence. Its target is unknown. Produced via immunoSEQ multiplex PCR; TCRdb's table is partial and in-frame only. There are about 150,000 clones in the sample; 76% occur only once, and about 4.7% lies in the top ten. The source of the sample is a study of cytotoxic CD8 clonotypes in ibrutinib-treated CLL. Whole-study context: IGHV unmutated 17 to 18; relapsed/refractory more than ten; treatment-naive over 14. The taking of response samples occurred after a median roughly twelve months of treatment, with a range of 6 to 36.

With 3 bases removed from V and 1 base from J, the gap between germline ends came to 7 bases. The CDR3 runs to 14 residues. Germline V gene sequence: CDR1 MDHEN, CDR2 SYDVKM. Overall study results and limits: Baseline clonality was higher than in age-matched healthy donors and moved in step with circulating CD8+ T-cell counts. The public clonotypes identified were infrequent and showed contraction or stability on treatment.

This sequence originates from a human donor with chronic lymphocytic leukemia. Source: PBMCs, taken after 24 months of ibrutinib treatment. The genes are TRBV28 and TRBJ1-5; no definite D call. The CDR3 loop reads CASSLGWSNQPQHF. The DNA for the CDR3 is TGTGCCAGCAGTTTGGGCTGGAGCAATCAGCCCCAGCATTTT.